These 25 T cell receptor beta chains share one sample of origin, sequenced in a study of T cells after yellow fever vaccination. In TCRdb, the 5' RACE reads were re-called with MiXCR into one record per CDR3 protein. The sample lists 500,000 to 650,000 distinct CDR3 sequences; 17% were seen once. Sequenced material: PBMCs, taken around 5 days after the first yellow fever vaccination. These receptors were obtained from a young man who received the YFV17D yellow fever vaccine.

This chain uses TRBV5-1 with TRBJ2-1; 7 nucleotides line up with TRBD2. V was clipped by 4 bases and J by 4 bases; unmatched bases: 8. Germline assignment: CDR1 SGHRS and CDR2 YFSETQ. This CDR3 has 15 residues. The CDR3 is CASSIAGEPYNEQFF. In nucleotides, the CDR3 is TGCGCCAGCAGCATCGCGGGGGAACCTTACAATGAGCAGTTCTTC.

The chain employs TRBV7-2 and TRBJ2-1; weak D call: TRBD2 (5 bases). In germline, CDR1 is SGHTA, CDR2 FQGNSA. This CDR3 is 13 amino acids long. Deletions cut 5 bases from V and 9 bases from J, with 14 bases between. This CDR3 is CASSLSTGSEQFF. The CDR3 DNA sequence: TGTGCCAGCAGCCTTTCGACGGGATCTGAGCAGTTCTTC.

This clonotype has just a few counts. In DNA, the CDR3 is TGTGCCAGCCCACCCCCCGCGGTCTGGGGCGAGCAGTACTTC. Its protein product is CASPPPAVWGEQYF. This chain connects TRBV7-9 to TRBJ2-7; D remains ambiguous. CDR1 SEHNR and CDR2 FQNEAQ come from the germline V gene (reference sequence). The CDR3 covers 14 residues. V was pared by 8 bases and J by 6 bases, with 20 bases between.

A few counts support this clonotype. The rearrangement links TRBV12-3 or TRBV12-4 to TRBJ1-1, with a possible D match to TRBD1 (5 bases). V was pared by 0 bases and J by 5 bases, with 16 bases between. This CDR3 spans 16 amino acids. In DNA form, the CDR3 reads TGTGCCAGCAGTTTAGCGTCAAGGGGTATTACGACTGAAGCTTTCTTT. It yields the protein CASSLASRGITTEAFF.

This clonotype was recorded a few times. The V call is TRBV20-1, the J call TRBJ2-3, with unresolved D. Trimming took 3 bases from V and 0 from J, leaving 4 bases between them. The CDR3 loop spans 12 amino acids. CDR1 and CDR2 from the germline V gene are DFQATT and SNEGSKA (reference sequence). CDR3 in amino acids: CSASASTDTQYF. CDR3 coding DNA: TGCAGTGCTAGTGCCAGCACAGATACGCAGTATTTT.

The V and J genes are TRBV5-3 and TRBJ2-1; D not certain. TRBV5-3 is noted as an ORF with a role that remains uncertain. This CDR3 contains 12 residues. V was shortened by 1 base and J by 11 bases, with 10 bases between the two germline ends. Written as DNA, the CDR3 is TGTGCCAGAAGCTTGTGTCCCGGACAGCAGTTCTTC. Translated: CARSLCPGQQFF.

This clonotype has more than one count but fewer than ten. The V and J genes are TRBV20-1 and TRBJ1-2, with 7 bases matching TRBD1. The CDR3 covers 13 residues. V lost 6 bases and J lost 4; bases outside the gene matches: 8. The germline V gene encodes CDR1 DFQATT and CDR2 SNEGSKA (reference sequence). Here the CDR3 DNA reads TGCAGTGCCGCGACAGGGCTAGGCTATGGCTACACCTTC. Amino acids: CSAATGLGYGYTF.

The J gene is TRBJ2-2, the V gene TRBV4-3; 8 bases are shared with TRBD1. J lost 5 bases, V lost 0 bases, and 8 bases had no gene match. The CDR3 consists of 17 residues. Looked up from germline, CDR1 is LGHNA and CDR2 is YSLEER. As DNA, the CDR3 is TGCGCCAGCAGCCAAGAGGAGGACAGGGCGTGGACCGGGGAGCTGTTTTTT. Residues: CASSQEEDRAWTGELFF.

This sequence joins TRBV20-1 and TRBJ2-3, with TRBD1 matching over 8 bases. V was pared by 7 bases and J by 7 bases, with 7 bases of the junction left unmatched. There are 12 residues in the CDR3. CDR1 and CDR2 from the germline V gene are DFQATT and SNEGSKA (reference sequence). The chain's CDR3 is CSGAGGTNTQYF. The CDR3 DNA is TGCAGTGGGGCAGGGGGCACGAATACGCAGTATTTT.

A few counts support this clonotype. The chain employs TRBV12-3 or TRBV12-4 and TRBJ1-2, with D perhaps TRBD1 (5 bases). This CDR3 is 15 amino acids long. Trimming removed 8 bases at V and 4 bases at J, with 20 bases between. The DNA of the CDR3 is TGTGCCAGCGGCCTCACGACGGATGGGGGCTATGGCTACACCTTC. It translates to CASGLTTDGGYGYTF.

This clonotype was counted between two and nine times. V usage is TRBV7-2 and J usage is TRBJ1-2; a possible D gene is TRBD1 (5 bases). The CDR3 extends over 14 amino acids. Trimming took 2 bases from V and 5 from J, leaving 12 bases between them. The V gene's germline CDR1 is SGHTA and CDR2 FQGNSA. The CDR3, as DNA: TGTGCCAGCAGCTTATTCGGCAGGGCATATGGCTACACCTTC. As protein: CASSLFGRAYGYTF.

V is TRBV20-1 and J is TRBJ1-6; TRBD1 matches 7 bases. Germline-derived CDR1 and CDR2 are DFQATT and SNEGSKA (reference sequence). V lost 5 bases, J lost 6 bases, and 13 bases stayed unmatched. CDR3 length: 16 amino acids. CDR3 nucleotide sequence: TGCAGTGCTGGCCTCAGGGGGAAGAGGGGTAATTCACCCCTCCACTTT. It encodes CSAGLRGKRGNSPLHF.

This clonotype appeared a few times. J is TRBJ1-2 and V is TRBV7-2; unclear D gene. CDR3 length equals 13 residues. V dropped 4 bases and J dropped 2 bases, with 8 bases sitting between them. Germline CDR1 is SGHTA and CDR2 is FQGNSA. The DNA for the CDR3 is TGTGCCAGCAGCTCAACAGTGAACTATGGCTACACCTTC. Its translation is CASSSTVNYGYTF.

At least ten counts were recorded for this clonotype. The chain uses TRBV12-3 or TRBV12-4 and TRBJ1-2, with unresolved D. Trimming took off 8 bases at V and 7 bases at J, with 17 bases between the two ends. The CDR3 consists of 13 residues. CDR3 bases: TGTGCCAGCTCGGCAGGCTGGAGCGGTGGCTACACCTTC. Its translation is CASSAGWSGGYTF.

This clonotype occurred many times. The chain carries TRBV2 and TRBJ2-1; D is possibly TRBD2 (6 bases). Germline-derived CDR1 and CDR2 are SNHLY and FYNNEI. CDR3 length equals 15 residues. V was shortened by 3 bases and J by 4 bases, with 13 bases between the two germline ends. CDR3 sequence (DNA): TGTGCCAGCAGTGAGTTAACTAGCCCGTACAATGAGCAGTTCTTC. This translates into CASSELTSPYNEQFF.

In DNA form, the CDR3 reads TGTGCCAGCAGCCAAAAGACAGGGGCTGGCTACACCTTC. Translation gives CASSQKTGAGYTF. The chain carries TRBV6-2 or TRBV6-3 and TRBJ1-2; 8 bases are shared with TRBD1. The CDR3 runs 13 residues. The ends lost 6 bases at V and 7 bases at J; junction bases unmatched: 7. In germline, CDR1 is MNHEY, CDR2 SVGEGT.

This clonotype showed up just once. The chain links TRBV11-2 to TRBJ1-1; D is perhaps TRBD1 (5 bases). V lost 0 bases and J lost 5, with 10 bases in between. Germline CDR1 reads SGHAT; CDR2 reads FQNNGV. This CDR3 is 14 amino acids long. The CDR3 DNA reads as TGTGCCAGCAGCTTAGATCCGGGGGTGACTGAAGCTTTCTTT. It is translated as CASSLDPGVTEAFF.

Only a few counts were recorded for this clonotype. The chain uses TRBV3-1 and TRBJ1-2, with D maybe TRBD1 (5 bases). The CDR3 is 14 amino acids. V was shortened by 3 bases and J by 5 bases, with 13 bases between the two germline ends. CDR1 LGHDT and CDR2 YNNKEL come from the germline V gene (reference sequence). CDR3 region: CASSQTTGSYGYTF. In DNA, the CDR3 is TGTGCCAGCAGCCAGACCACAGGCTCTTATGGCTACACCTTC. Drawing the rest from reference TRBV3-1 and TRBJ1-2, the complete variable domain is DTAVSQTPKYLVTQMGNDKSIKCEQNLGHDTMYWYKQDSKKFLKIMFSYNNKELIINETVPNRFSPKSPDKAHLNLHINSLELGDSAVYFCASSQTTGSYGYTFGSGTRLTVV.

This clonotype was counted between two and nine times. This rearrangement joins TRBV3-1 to TRBJ1-3, with D perhaps TRBD1 (6 bases). CDR1 LGHDT and CDR2 YNNKEL come from the germline V gene (reference sequence). The CDR3 extends over 15 amino acids. The V end lost 7 bases, the J end lost 0 bases, and 13 bases lay between the germline ends. The DNA of the CDR3 is TGTGCCAGCACACAACAGGGTTTCTCTGGAAACACCATATATTTT. It codes for CASTQQGFSGNTIYF.

The genes are TRBV5-1 and TRBJ2-7, with a tentative D call TRBD2 (5 bases). Germline CDR1 is SGHRS and CDR2 is YFSETQ. The CDR3 runs to 16 residues. Trimming removed 2 bases at V and 6 bases at J, with 21 bases between. The CDR3 DNA is TGCGCCAGCAGCTTTAATGGAGGCCAGTCAAGTATCGAGCAGTACTTC. This sequence encodes CASSFNGGQSSIEQYF.

This clonotype has just a few counts. The chain combines TRBV12-3 or TRBV12-4 with TRBJ1-1; the match to TRBD1 covers 7 bases. CDR3 size: 13 residues. After removal of 3 bases from V and 8 bases from J, the junction contained 6 bases not matched to a gene. CDR3 amino acids: CASSLHGTEEAFF. CDR3 sequence (DNA): TGTGCCAGCAGTTTGCACGGGACAGAAGAAGCTTTCTTT.

The chain joins TRBV7-7 to TRBJ2-5; maybe TRBD2 (6 bases). This CDR3 contains 14 residues. Per the germline V gene, CDR1 is SSHAT and CDR2 is FNYEAQ (reference sequence). The V gene lost 5 bases and the J gene lost 5 bases, with 15 bases spanning the gap. CDR3 bases: TGTGCCAGCAGCCCGGGGACTGATGGGGAGACCCAGTACTTC. It specifies CASSPGTDGETQYF.

This clonotype occurred a few times. The chain recombines TRBV5-1 with TRBJ2-1; TRBD1 agrees at 10 bases. The CDR3 totals 15 residues. Germline CDR1 SGHRS, CDR2 YFSETQ. J was trimmed by 9 bases and V by 4 bases; bases with no gene match: 10. The chain's CDR3 is CASSPRDRGQGEQFF. Written as DNA, the CDR3 is TGCGCCAGCAGCCCACGGGACAGGGGACAGGGTGAGCAGTTCTTC. The whole variable domain, remainder taken from reference TRBV5-1 and TRBJ2-1, is KAGVTQTPRYLIKTRGQQVTLSCSPISGHRSVSWYQQTPGQGLQFLFEYFSETQRNKGNFPGRFSGRQFSNSRSEMNVSTLELGDSALYLCASSPRDRGQGEQFFGPGTRLTVL.

This clonotype was seen only a few times. This chain joins TRBV18 and TRBJ2-1, with a tentative D call TRBD2 (6 bases). The CDR3 sequence is 15 residues long. Germline lookup yields CDR1 KGHSH and CDR2 LQKENI. Trimming removed 11 bases from V and 3 bases from J, with 20 bases in between. The CDR3 region is CAGTGNGGLYNEQFF. The CDR3 DNA reads TGTGCCGGAACTGGGAACGGGGGACTCTACAATGAGCAGTTCTTC.

Only a few counts were recorded for this clonotype. This chain connects TRBV7-6 to TRBJ1-3; possible D gene TRBD1, 6 bases. CDR3 size: 21 residues. Trimming took off 3 bases at V and 0 bases at J, with 27 bases between the two ends. The germline gives CDR1 SGHVS, CDR2 FNYEAQ. The chain's CDR3 is CASSFRQPLGHSDDSGNTIYF. In DNA form, the CDR3 reads TGTGCCAGCAGCTTCCGTCAACCCCTGGGACATTCAGATGACTCTGGAAACACCATATATTTT.